Listed below are T cell receptor beta chains from one sample, sequenced in a study of cytomegalovirus exposure and HLA in healthy donors. Assay used: immunoSEQ multiplex PCR; TCRdb lists only in-frame clones, some missing. The data contain about 160,000 clones, 82% of them singletons. The sequencing sample was made of PBMCs. The receptors derive from a girl aged 2 to 9 in good health and CMV-seropositive. The conserved cysteine and the conserved F or W are not part of the CDR3 here. Each record gives: J gene, V gene, CDR3 protein.

J: TRBJ1-1; V: TRBV28; CDR3: ASSFTENTEAF
J: TRBJ2-1; V: TRBV28; CDR3: ASSLTGQGFGNEQF
J: TRBJ2-3; V: TRBV18; CDR3: ASSPIYGFTSGTSFLDTQY
J: TRBJ2-7; V: TRBV19; CDR3: ASSSTLAGAREQY
J: TRBJ2-7; V: TRBV2; CDR3: ASSEAGTGRYEQY
J: TRBJ2-3; V: TRBV7-9; CDR3: ASSASGRDTQY
J: TRBJ2-7; V: TRBV28; CDR3: ASSLGLALTVPYEQY
J: TRBJ2-7; V: TRBV27; CDR3: ASSLSNIGAYEQY
J: TRBJ2-5; V: TRBV25-1; CDR3: ASSVAGLQETQY
J: TRBJ2-4; V: TRBV2; CDR3: ASSLWTGWKNIQY
J: TRBJ1-1; V: TRBV28; CDR3: ASSLRPLNTEAF
J: TRBJ1-2; V: TRBV5-4; CDR3: ASSSQGAYGYT
J: TRBJ2-1; V: TRBV4-1; CDR3: ASSHLPGQGTASSYNEQF
J: TRBJ2-7; V: TRBV5-1; CDR3: ASKTGLGEQY
J: TRBJ2-5; V: TRBV27; CDR3: ASSLASPGTQY
J: TRBJ2-5; V: TRBV5-1; CDR3: ASSLRLAGEVRETQY
J: TRBJ2-2; V: TRBV11-2; CDR3: ASSALAGGTGELF
J: TRBJ2-1; V: TRBV15; CDR3: ATSTPGTSGKYNEQF
J: TRBJ1-5; V: TRBV10-3; CDR3: AISESNQGSNQPQH
J: TRBJ2-3; V: TRBV27; CDR3: ASSPPPSLAPGRDTDTQY
J: TRBJ2-7; V: TRBV4-1; CDR3: ASAAFLPSYEQY
J: TRBJ2-7; V: TRBV21-1; CDR3: ASSISEGGQGRSYEQY
J: TRBJ2-7; V: TRBV6-1; CDR3: ASRPFGQAAYEQY
J: TRBJ2-7; V: TRBV7-2; CDR3: ASSSRQGDYEQY
J: TRBJ2-3; V: TRBV30; CDR3: AWKQQGRGDTQY
J: TRBJ1-5; V: TRBV4-1; CDR3: ASSQDSPASANSGPQH
J: TRBJ2-2; V: TRBV28; CDR3: ASSLYGENTGELF
J: TRBJ2-1; V: TRBV10-2; CDR3: ASSGQGAGNEQF
J: TRBJ2-2; V: TRBV5-4; CDR3: ASSSGLAVPSGELF
J: TRBJ2-4; V: TRBV4-1; CDR3: ASSQEHPSTLAKNIQY
J: TRBJ2-2; V: TRBV6-1; CDR3: ASRGLAGATGELF
J: TRBJ1-5; V: TRBV28; CDR3: ASRNRGSQPQH
J: TRBJ2-7; V: TRBV27; CDR3: ASSSGPGVSYEQY
J: TRBJ2-7; V: TRBV28; CDR3: ASKESGRIAYEQY
J: TRBJ2-3; V: TRBV7-3; CDR3: ASSPRGIGDTQY
J: TRBJ2-1; V: TRBV27; CDR3: ASSDKGTSGTNEQF
J: TRBJ2-2; V: TRBV10-3; CDR3: AISEFEGAGELF
J: TRBJ2-5; V: TRBV6-5; CDR3: ASSREGSETQY